The 27 T cell receptor beta chains in this list originate from one sample, sequenced in a study of blood T cell repertoires in COVID-19. Generated by immunoSEQ multiplex PCR, the TCRdb table keeps only in-frame clones and is missing some. The sample includes 150,000 to 200,000 clones, around 84% seen only once; the top ten take more than 14%. Sequencing used peripheral blood. The receptors were sampled from a woman aged 70 to 79 with COVID-19, enrolled during active disease.

The chain is built from TRBV7-9 and TRBJ1-4, with D maybe TRBD1 (5 bases). The V end was cut by 4 bases, the J end by 7 bases, with 19 bases between. Germline CDR1 is SEHNR and CDR2 is FQNEAQ (reference sequence). The CDR3 has 16 amino acids. CDR3 amino acids: CASSSPVGANGEKLFF. CDR3 nucleotides: TGTGCCAGCAGCTCCCCAGTAGGGGCAAACGGTGAAAAACTGTTTTTT. Variable domain in full (rest from reference TRBV7-9 and TRBJ1-4): DTGVSQNPRHKITKRGQNVTFRCDPISEHNRLYWYRQTLGQGPEFLTYFQNEAQLEKSRLLSDRFSAERPKGSFSTLEIQRTEQGDSAMYLCASSSPVGANGEKLFFGSGTQLSVL.

For the CDR3, the DNA is TGCGCCAGCAGCTTGCGAGGAAGCGATGAGCAGTTCTTC. It yields the protein CASSLRGSDEQFF. The chain joins TRBV5-1 to TRBJ2-1; D is ambiguous. Trimming cost V 1 base and J 8 bases, with 10 bases left between them. Germline-derived CDR1 and CDR2 are SGHRS and YFSETQ. The CDR3 is made up of 13 amino acids.

Details on this clone: Within the sample, other DNA sequences also encode this same CDR3. The chain employs TRBV6-1 and TRBJ1-2; the match to TRBD1 covers 8 bases. CDR1 MNHNS and CDR2 SASEGT come from the germline V gene. The V gene end was trimmed by 2 bases and the J gene end by 4 bases; junction bases not matched to a gene: 0. This CDR3 has 13 residues. The CDR3 region is CASSEQGAYGYTF. CDR3 DNA: TGTGCCAGCAGTGAACAGGGGGCCTATGGCTACACCTTC.

The chain employs TRBV4-2 and TRBJ1-6; tentatively, D is TRBD1 (5 bases). Germline CDR1 and CDR2: LGHNA and YNFKEQ. The CDR3 runs 17 residues. Trimming pared 5 bases from V and 3 bases from J, leaving 17 bases between. CDR3 amino acids: CASSVSSSGDYNSPLHF. In DNA, the CDR3 is TGTGCCAGCAGCGTCAGTTCCTCGGGGGACTATAATTCACCCCTCCACTTT.

The chain has TRBV6-6 and TRBJ1-2; 11 bases are a match to TRBD1. CDR1 and CDR2 from the germline V gene are MNHNY and SVGAGI (reference sequence). J was trimmed by 7 bases and V by 2 bases; bases with no gene match: 0. This CDR3 spans 13 amino acids. DNA of the CDR3: TGTGCCAGCAGTTACGGGACAGGGGGTGGCTACACCTTC. Protein product: CASSYGTGGGYTF.

This chain joins TRBV7-8 and TRBJ1-1, with 7 bases lining up with TRBD1. Looked up from germline, CDR1 is SGHVS and CDR2 is FQNEAQ. Trimming took 6 bases from V and 0 from J; bases not matched to a gene: 7. This CDR3 is built from 15 residues. The CDR3: CASSRFGQVNTEAFF. The CDR3 nucleotides read TGTGCCAGCAGTAGGTTCGGACAGGTGAACACTGAAGCTTTCTTT.

The chain recombines TRBV28 with TRBJ2-5; 12 nucleotides align to TRBD1. The germline V gene encodes CDR1 MDHEN and CDR2 SYDVKM. This CDR3 comprises 16 residues. The V and J ends lost 1 base and 5 bases, in that order; junction bases with no gene match: 5. In DNA form, the CDR3 reads TGTGCCAGCAGTTTATCGGGACAGGGGGCGGGTGAGACCCAGTACTTC. Translating it yields CASSLSGQGAGETQYF.

The chain has TRBV5-5 and TRBJ1-2, with TRBD1 identical over 11 bases. V shed 4 bases and J 3 bases; nucleotides not matched to a gene: 5. The length of the CDR3 is 15 residues. Germline V gene sequence: CDR1 SGHKS, CDR2 YYEKEE (reference sequence). CDR3 DNA: TGTGCCAGCAGCCCGGGACAGGGGGAGCACTATGGCTACACCTTC. Protein product: CASSPGQGEHYGYTF. The full variable domain, in which reference TRBV5-5 and TRBJ1-2 provide the parts outside the CDR3, is DAGVTQSPTHLIKTRGQQVTLRCSPISGHKSVSWYQQVLGQGPQFIFQYYEKEERGRGNFPDRFSARQFPNYSSELNVNALLLGDSALYLCASSPGQGEHYGYTFGSGTRLTVV.

This clone was counted a single time. The J gene is TRBJ2-5, the V gene TRBV5-1, with 9 bases lining up with TRBD1. In germline, CDR1 is SGHRS, CDR2 YFSETQ. This CDR3 spans 16 amino acids. Unmatched junction bases numbered 8, after V lost 0 bases and J lost 5 bases. DNA of the CDR3: TGCGCCAGCAGCTTGGAGGTTACAGGGGGCAGGGAGACCCAGTACTTC. Translating it yields CASSLEVTGGRETQYF.

There are a few counts of this clone. The gene calls are TRBV28 and TRBJ1-2, with D unresolved. Trimming pared 7 bases from V and 8 bases from J, leaving 17 bases between. CDR1 and CDR2 from the germline V gene are MDHEN and SYDVKM. The CDR3 totals 13 residues. The CDR3 region is CASNPPRAKGYTF. The CDR3 DNA is TGTGCCAGCAACCCCCCCCGAGCCAAGGGCTACACCTTC.

V gene TRBV7-8 combines with J gene TRBJ2-7; the match to TRBD1 covers 7 bases. This CDR3 spans 14 amino acids. Germline lookup yields CDR1 SGHVS and CDR2 FQNEAQ. The V and J ends lost 3 bases and 2 bases, in that order; junction bases with no gene match: 4. The CDR3 sequence is CASSFRQGPYEQYV. The CDR3 DNA reads TGTGCCAGCAGCTTCCGACAGGGTCCCTACGAGCAGTACGTC.

This clone was counted between two and nine times. The V and J genes are TRBV18 and TRBJ2-3; D is unresolved. CDR3 size: 15 residues. V lost 3 bases, J lost 0 bases, and 10 bases lay in between. Germline V gene sequence: CDR1 KGHSH, CDR2 LQKENI. The CDR3 is CASSPTAASTDTQYF. The DNA of the CDR3 is TGTGCCAGCTCACCGACGGCGGCCAGCACAGATACGCAGTATTTT.

The rearrangement joins TRBV30 to TRBJ2-5; 8 bases map to TRBD2. The V and J ends lost 5 bases and 3 bases, in that order; junction bases with no gene match: 11. CDR1 is GTSNPN, CDR2 SVGIG, per germline (reference sequence). The CDR3 is made up of 15 amino acids. CDR3 DNA: TGTGCCTGGGACCTTAGCGGGAATGGAAAAGAGACCCAGTACTTC. Translation: CAWDLSGNGKETQYF.

This chain connects TRBV2 to TRBJ1-5; 7 bases are shared with TRBD1. This CDR3 is built from 14 residues. From germline, CDR1 is SNHLY and CDR2 FYNNEI. Trimming cost V 4 bases and J 0 bases; bases outside gene matches: 0. DNA of the CDR3: TGTGCCAGCAGTGGACAGGGTAGCAATCAGCCCCAGCATTTT. Translation gives CASSGQGSNQPQHF.

This clone was counted once. The J gene is TRBJ1-1, the V gene TRBV4-1; D gene ambiguous. The V end lost 0 bases, the J end lost 6 bases, and 17 bases lay between the germline ends. The CDR3 covers 16 residues. CDR1 is MGHRA and CDR2 is YSYEKL in the germline V gene. CDR3 sequence (DNA): TGCGCCAGCAGCCAAGAGGTCCTAATCCCTACGTCTGAAGCTTTCTTT. Protein product: CASSQEVLIPTSEAFF.

This sequence joins TRBV6-6 and TRBJ2-5; D might be TRBD1 (8 bases). V lost 10 bases and J lost 4, with 19 bases in between. The CDR3 is made up of 14 amino acids. Looked up from germline, CDR1 is MNHNY and CDR2 is SVGAGI (reference sequence). CDR3 nucleotides: TGTGCCACCCGGACAGGGAGGGTCCCAGAGACCCAGTACTTC. Translating it yields CATRTGRVPETQYF.

The chain employs TRBV27 and TRBJ1-2, with TRBD1 identical over 7 bases. With V trimmed by 5 bases and J by 8 bases, 14 bases remained unmatched. Germline CDR1 MNHEY, CDR2 SMNVEV (reference sequence). The CDR3 has 15 residues. CDR3 nucleotide sequence: TGTGCCAGCAGTCAGACCTACACAGGGGATAAGGGCTACACCTTC. This translates into CASSQTYTGDKGYTF.

The gene calls are TRBV24-1 and TRBJ2-1; D is possibly TRBD2 (5 bases). Trimming shortened V by 4 bases and J by 2 bases, and 17 bases separated the two germline ends. Per germline, CDR1 KGHDR and CDR2 SFDVKD. The CDR3 sequence is 17 residues long. The CDR3 spells CATSDPLAAFTYNEQFF. The CDR3 DNA follows: TGTGCCACCAGTGACCCCCTAGCAGCCTTTACCTACAATGAGCAGTTCTTC.

This clone was detected only a few times. This sequence joins TRBV19 and TRBJ1-4; D not certain. V was trimmed by 3 bases and J by 0 bases, leaving 11 bases between them. This CDR3 has 16 residues. The germline CDR1 and CDR2 sequences are LNHDA and SQIVND (reference sequence). The CDR3 nucleotides read TGTGCCAGTAGTATTGGGAGGGCGGCAACTAATGAAAAACTGTTTTTT. It codes for CASSIGRAATNEKLFF.

This clone was found once. The V gene is TRBV24-1, the J gene TRBJ2-2; no definite D call. The CDR3 loop spans 16 amino acids. In germline, CDR1 is KGHDR, CDR2 SFDVKD. The germline V and J ends were trimmed by 3 bases and 1 base, with 11 bases remaining between them. The chain's CDR3 is CATSDTRARNTGELFF. CDR3 sequence (DNA): TGTGCCACCAGTGATACGCGAGCACGGAACACCGGGGAGCTGTTTTTT.

V usage is TRBV4-2 and J usage is TRBJ2-1; 10 nucleotides match TRBD2. The germline V gene has CDR1 LGHNA and CDR2 YNFKEQ. The CDR3 has 18 residues. V was pared by 6 bases and J by 8 bases, with 19 bases of the junction left unmatched. The CDR3 region is CASRVRAASGSFGDEQFF. CDR3 nucleotide sequence: TGTGCCAGCAGGGTCCGGGCGGCTAGCGGGAGTTTTGGCGATGAGCAGTTCTTC.

This chain connects TRBV19 to TRBJ1-5; D remains unclear. Germline loops: CDR1 LNHDA, CDR2 SQIVND (reference sequence). The V gene lost 5 bases and the J gene lost 2 bases, with 19 bases spanning the gap. The CDR3 has 17 amino acids. CDR3 in DNA: TGTGCCAGTAGTTCACAACAGTCCCAAAGTCGCAATCAGCCCCAGCATTTT. This gives the protein CASSSQQSQSRNQPQHF. Full variable domain (remainder filled in from reference TRBV19 and TRBJ1-5): DGGITQSPKYLFRKEGQNVTLSCEQNLNHDAMYWYRQDPGQGLRLIYYSQIVNDFQKGDIAEGYSVSREKKESFPLTVTSAQKNPTAFYLCASSSQQSQSRNQPQHFGDGTRLSIL.

Here the CDR3 reads CASSLSGGAGVNEAFF. In nucleotides, the CDR3 is TGTGCCAGCTCGCTTTCAGGGGGCGCTGGAGTAAATGAAGCTTTCTTT. This rearrangement joins TRBV18 to TRBJ1-1, with 8 nucleotides matching TRBD1. CDR1 is KGHSH, CDR2 LQKENI, per germline. V lost 6 bases, J lost 7 bases, and 16 bases stayed unmatched. This CDR3 comprises 16 residues.

In this sample, this clone turned up a few times. V usage is TRBV7-9 and J usage is TRBJ1-3; D remains ambiguous. The CDR3 extends over 14 amino acids. The V end lost 6 bases, the J end lost 7 bases, and 16 bases lay between the germline ends. CDR1 is SEHNR and CDR2 is FQNEAQ in the germline V gene (reference sequence). This CDR3 is CASSFRLSGNTIYF. In nucleotides, the CDR3 is TGTGCCAGCAGTTTTCGGCTCTCAGGCAACACCATATATTTT.

This clone was seen a few times. The J gene is TRBJ2-5, the V gene TRBV3-1 (or the pseudogene TRBV3-2), with D possibly matching TRBD1 (6 bases). The CDR3 loop spans 13 amino acids. The V gene lost 4 bases and the J gene lost 6 bases, with 12 bases spanning the gap. The germline gives CDR1 LGHDT, CDR2 YNNKEL (reference sequence). CDR3 nucleotides: TGTGCCAGCAGCCTAAACAGGGAACAGACCCAGTACTTC. Protein sequence: CASSLNREQTQYF.

The chain is built from TRBV2 and TRBJ2-5, with D possibly being TRBD1 (5 bases). CDR1 and CDR2 (germline): SNHLY, FYNNEI. The length of the CDR3 is 12 residues. Trimming took off 6 bases at V and 2 bases at J, with 7 bases between the two ends. The CDR3 DNA sequence: TGTGCCAGCAGGGACATTCAAGAGACCCAGTACTTC. This codes for CASRDIQETQYF.

This rearrangement joins TRBV7-2 to TRBJ2-5, with 8 bases fitting TRBD2. Trimming cost V 1 base and J 4 bases; bases outside gene matches: 5. Germline CDR1 SGHTA, CDR2 FQGNSA. This CDR3 is built from 15 residues. CDR3 loop: CASSLDGRAGETQYF. The CDR3 coding sequence is TGTGCCAGCAGCTTAGACGGGAGGGCTGGAGAGACCCAGTACTTC.